This is a list of T cell receptor beta chains from one sample in a study of regulatory T cells in long-lasting Graves disease. TCRdb processed the multiplex PCR reads anew with MiXCR; each CDR3 protein has one entry. The table shows about 430,000 distinct CDR3 sequences, with roughly 21% occurring only once. The starting material was peripheral blood mononuclear cells (PBMCs), obtained when the disease was refractory, from a patient treated with antithyroid drugs. These receptors came from a female donor with Graves disease. The CDR3 runs from the conserved cysteine through the conserved F or W. Fields, in order: V gene, D gene, J gene, clone size, CDR3 protein, CDR3 DNA. D genes are given only for firm matches. The size entry is marked missing in some rows and otherwise reads once, few, many or a size class.

>TRBV2|.|TRBJ1-2|many
CARMDSYGYTF
TGTGCCAGAATGGACAGCTATGGCTACACCTTC
>TRBV5-1|TRBD1|TRBJ1-1|.
CASSLGQGSGTEAFF
TGCGCCAGCAGCTTGGGACAGGGGAGTGGCACTGAAGCTTTCTTT
>TRBV20-1|.|TRBJ2-7|few
CSASGGEQYF
TGCAGTGCTAGTGGGGGCGAGCAGTACTTC
>TRBV28|TRBD1|TRBJ1-5|many
CASSLDPGGSGNQPQHF
TGTGCCAGCAGTTTAGACCCAGGGGGCTCTGGCAATCAGCCCCAGCATTTT
>TRBV7-2|TRBD2|TRBJ2-1|.
CASSSRGRGDEQFF
TGTGCCAGCAGCTCTCGGGGGAGGGGCGATGAGCAGTTCTTC
>TRBV2|.|TRBJ2-7|many
CASRPMANYEQYF
TGTGCCAGCAGGCCCATGGCGAACTACGAGCAGTACTTC
>TRBV29-1|.|TRBJ2-5|few
CSVERWIGAEETQYF
TGCAGCGTTGAAAGGTGGATTGGCGCTGAAGAGACCCAGTACTTC
>TRBV5-6|.|TRBJ2-2|.
CASSLGLEDTGELFF
TGTGCCAGCAGCTTGGGACTAGAGGACACCGGGGAGCTGTTTTTT
>TRBV20-1|TRBD2|TRBJ2-1|.
CSARDSFLAGEDNEQFF
TGCAGTGCTAGAGATTCATTCTTAGCGGGAGAGGACAATGAGCAGTTCTTC
>TRBV29-1|TRBD2|TRBJ2-1|few
CSGVLAGYNEQFF
TGCAGCGGTGTACTAGCGGGCTACAATGAGCAGTTCTTC
>TRBV28|TRBD1|TRBJ1-6|many
CASRRTGYGSPLHF
TGTGCCAGCAGGCGGACAGGGTACGGATCACCCCTCCACTTT
>TRBV6-1|.|TRBJ2-7|.
CASSRLEGGTRYEQYF
TGTGCCAGCAGTCGCCTTGAGGGCGGGACTCGGTACGAGCAGTACTTC
>TRBV19|.|TRBJ1-5|.
CASSFGQNNQPQHF
TGTGCCAGTAGCTTCGGACAGAACAATCAGCCCCAGCATTTT
>TRBV13|.|TRBJ1-6|few
CASSLEQGGSPLHF
TGTGCCAGCAGCTTAGAGCAGGGCGGTTCACCCCTCCACTTT
>TRBV11-2|.|TRBJ2-2|.
CASNPRAGYVTGEPFF
TGTGCCAGCAACCCTAGAGCGGGCTATGTCACCGGGGAGCCGTTTTTT
>TRBV28|TRBD2|TRBJ2-3|.
CASMLAGNTDTQYF
TGTGCCAGCATGCTAGCGGGAAACACAGATACGCAGTATTTT
>TRBV3-1|.|TRBJ1-2|many
CASSQGRGRNYGYTF
TGTGCCAGCAGCCAAGGACGGGGGCGGAACTATGGCTACACCTTC
>TRBV2|.|TRBJ1-1|.
CASRYRVTNTEAFF
TGTGCCAGCAGGTACAGGGTAACGAACACTGAAGCTTTCTTT
>TRBV10-3|.|TRBJ1-6|.
CATREGTSGPLHF
TGTGCCACCCGAGAGGGGACCTCGGGGCCCCTCCACTTT
>TRBV27|TRBD1|TRBJ1-1|many
CATSWRGPNTEAFF
TGTGCCACCTCCTGGAGGGGGCCGAACACTGAAGCTTTCTTT
>TRBV28|.|TRBJ2-6|many
CASSTPRDRANVLTF
TGTGCCAGCAGTACACCCCGGGACAGGGCCAACGTCCTGACTTTC
>TRBV27|TRBD2|TRBJ2-7|few
CAIGSGSGSYEQYF
TGTGCCATCGGCAGCGGGAGCGGGTCCTACGAGCAGTACTTC
>TRBV28|TRBD2|TRBJ2-2|few
CASTTGTSGSGELFF
TGTGCCAGCACCACCGGGACTAGCGGGAGCGGGGAGCTGTTTTTT
>TRBV28|.|TRBJ2-5|many
CASKGETQYF
TGTGCCAGCAAGGGGGAGACCCAGTACTTC
>TRBV27|TRBD2|TRBJ2-7|many
CASAGGAISYEQYF
TGTGCCAGCGCCGGGGGGGCGATAAGCTACGAGCAGTACTTC
>TRBV11-2|.|TRBJ2-1|few
CASSPIDRGYNEQFF
TGTGCCAGCAGCCCCATCGACCGGGGTTACAATGAGCAGTTCTTC
>TRBV6-1|.|TRBJ1-1|many
CASGGGAEAFF
TGTGCCAGCGGGGGAGGGGCTGAAGCTTTCTTT
>TRBV7-9|.|TRBJ1-4|few
CASSKADRTTNEKLFF
TGTGCCAGCAGCAAAGCTGACAGGACAACTAATGAAAAACTGTTTTTT
>TRBV5-1|TRBD1|TRBJ2-6|many
CASSLSPTGSASGANVLTF
TGCGCCAGCAGCTTGTCCCCGACAGGGAGTGCTTCTGGGGCCAACGTCCTGACTTTC
>TRBV4-1|.|TRBJ2-7|.
CASSQELVYEQYF
TGCGCCAGCAGCCAAGAGTTGGTTTACGAGCAGTACTTC
>TRBV19|.|TRBJ1-5|few
CASIPRGGNQPQHF
TGTGCCAGTATCCCCCGAGGAGGTAATCAGCCCCAGCATTTT
>TRBV5-8|.|TRBJ2-5|many
CASPAHPLTGFQETQYF
TGTGCCAGCCCCGCCCACCCCTTGACAGGATTTCAAGAGACCCAGTACTTC
>TRBV14|TRBD1|TRBJ2-2|few
CASSQGGQVTGELFF
TGTGCCAGCAGCCAAGGGGGACAGGTTACCGGGGAGCTGTTTTTT
>TRBV4-1|.|TRBJ1-2|few
CASSQVPGGSYGYTF
TGCGCCAGCAGCCAAGTACCCGGGGGGAGCTATGGCTACACCTTC
>TRBV6-1|.|TRBJ1-4|many
CASSEWSGQVEIF
TGTGCCAGCAGTGAATGGTCGGGTCAGGTCGAGATTTTT
>TRBV7-8|TRBD1|TRBJ2-5|many
CASSLDRGQGETQYF
TGTGCCAGCAGCTTAGACAGGGGGCAAGGAGAGACCCAGTACTTC
>TRBV5-1|.|TRBJ2-7|many
CASSFERNYEQYF
TGCGCCAGCAGCTTCGAACGGAACTACGAGCAGTACTTC
>TRBV14|.|TRBJ1-6|few
CASSQEGHNSPLHF
TGTGCCAGCAGCCAAGAAGGTCATAATTCACCCCTCCACTTT
>TRBV27|TRBD1|TRBJ2-5|many
CASSVDRSQETQYF
TGTGCCAGCAGCGTGGACAGGAGCCAAGAGACCCAGTACTTC
>TRBV18|.|TRBJ1-1|.
CASSSWTLMNTEAFF
TGTGCCAGCTCATCCTGGACACTTATGAACACTGAAGCTTTCTTT
>TRBV19|TRBD1|TRBJ2-1|.
CASSRTGTGNYNEQFF
TGTGCCAGTAGTCGTACCGGGACAGGGAACTACAATGAGCAGTTCTTC
>TRBV12-3/TRBV12-4|TRBD1|TRBJ2-1|.
CASRQTGGASYNEQFF
TGTGCCAGCAGGCAAACAGGGGGCGCCTCCTACAATGAGCAGTTCTTC
>TRBV5-4|TRBD1|TRBJ2-5|.
CASSMDRGLKETQYF
TGTGCCAGCAGCATGGACAGGGGGCTGAAAGAGACCCAGTACTTC
>TRBV2|.|TRBJ2-2|many
CASIQNTGELFF
TGTGCCAGCATTCAGAACACCGGGGAGCTGTTTTTT
>TRBV15|TRBD1|TRBJ2-7|many
CATSRGGTGVDEQYF
TGTGCCACCAGCAGAGGCGGGACAGGGGTGGACGAGCAGTACTTC
>TRBV15|.|TRBJ2-7|.
CATSPAASSYEQYF
TGTGCCACCAGCCCTGCGGCAAGCTCCTACGAGCAGTACTTC
>TRBV3-1|.|TRBJ2-2|many
CASSQGRTGELFF
TGTGCCAGCAGCCAAGGAAGGACCGGGGAGCTGTTTTTT
>TRBV28|TRBD1|TRBJ2-5|many
CASSQNQGTGYPETQYF
TGTGCCAGCAGCCAAAATCAAGGGACAGGGTATCCGGAGACCCAGTACTTC
>TRBV20-1|.|TRBJ2-7|few
CSARDARAGWRDEQYF
TGCAGTGCTAGAGATGCCCGGGCAGGGTGGAGGGACGAGCAGTACTTC
>TRBV27|.|TRBJ2-7|.
CASLEGGTQYF
TGTGCCAGCCTTGAGGGAGGTACCCAGTACTTC
>TRBV6-1|.|TRBJ2-5|many
CASRTFEQQETQYF
TGTGCCAGCCGAACCTTTGAGCAGCAAGAGACCCAGTACTTC
>TRBV7-3|TRBD2|TRBJ2-5|.
CASSPGLAVGYRETQYF
TGTGCCAGCAGCCCGGGACTAGCGGTGGGGTATAGGGAGACCCAGTACTTC
>TRBV6-1|TRBD2|TRBJ2-2|many
CASRTLAGGYGELFF
TGTGCCAGCAGGACCCTGGCGGGAGGTTACGGGGAGCTGTTTTTT
>TRBV9|.|TRBJ2-7|.
CASSVGNKYEQYF
TGTGCCAGCAGCGTAGGTAACAAATACGAGCAGTACTTC
>TRBV27|.|TRBJ1-4|.
CASSSPSGGNEKLFF
TGTGCCAGCAGTTCGCCTAGCGGGGGTAATGAAAAACTGTTTTTT
>TRBV30|.|TRBJ1-1|many
CAWSASRTTEAFF
TGTGCCTGGAGTGCATCCAGAACGACTGAAGCTTTCTTT
>TRBV29-1|TRBD2|TRBJ2-1|few
CSVEWASGSRYNEQFF
TGCAGCGTTGAATGGGCTAGCGGGAGTAGGTACAATGAGCAGTTCTTC